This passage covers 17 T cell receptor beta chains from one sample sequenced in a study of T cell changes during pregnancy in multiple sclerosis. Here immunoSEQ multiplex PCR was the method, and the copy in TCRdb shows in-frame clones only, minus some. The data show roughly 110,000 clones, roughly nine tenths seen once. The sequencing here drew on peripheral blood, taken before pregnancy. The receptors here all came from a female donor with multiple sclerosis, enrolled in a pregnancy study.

The DNA for the CDR3 is TGTGCCAGCAGCCATGGTGGGGCGGGAGTCGGCGAGCAGTACTTC. It encodes CASSHGGAGVGEQYF. This chain connects TRBV11-3 to TRBJ2-7, with 7 bases that match TRBD2. The V gene end was trimmed by 5 bases and the J gene end by 6 bases; junction bases not matched to a gene: 13. There are 15 residues in the CDR3. Germline V gives CDR1 SGHNT, CDR2 YENEEA.

CDR3: CASSRTGVLVEQYF. The CDR3 coding sequence is TGTGCCAGCAGCCGTACAGGGGTACTTGTCGAGCAGTACTTC. The chain employs TRBV7-9 and TRBJ2-7, with 7 positions matching TRBD1. Germline trimming cut 5 bases from V and 6 bases from J; bases unmatched to any gene: 10. This CDR3 is 14 amino acids long. Germline V gene lookup returns CDR1 SEHNR and CDR2 FQNEAQ (reference sequence).

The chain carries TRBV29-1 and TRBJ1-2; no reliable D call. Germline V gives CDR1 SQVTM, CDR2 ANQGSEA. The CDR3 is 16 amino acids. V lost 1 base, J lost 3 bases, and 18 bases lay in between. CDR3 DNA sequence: TGCAGCGTTGAAGGAGGTGAGGTGGTTGGTTACTATGGCTACACCTTC. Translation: CSVEGGEVVGYYGYTF.

The CDR3 is CASSLIQGSPLHF. CDR3 nucleotides: TGTGCCAGCAGTTTAATCCAGGGTTCACCCCTCCACTTT. This chain links TRBV27 with TRBJ1-6; D might be TRBD1 (5 bases). This CDR3 has 13 residues. The germline CDR1 and CDR2 sequences are MNHEY and SMNVEV (reference sequence). The V and J ends lost 2 bases and 9 bases respectively, with 8 bases between them.

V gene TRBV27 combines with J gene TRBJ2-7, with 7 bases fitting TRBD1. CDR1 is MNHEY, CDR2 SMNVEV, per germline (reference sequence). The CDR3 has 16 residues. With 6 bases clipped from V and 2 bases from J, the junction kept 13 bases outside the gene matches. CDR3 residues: CASSPLTGREAYEQYF. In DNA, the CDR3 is TGTGCCAGCAGCCCCCTGACAGGGAGAGAAGCCTACGAGCAGTACTTC.

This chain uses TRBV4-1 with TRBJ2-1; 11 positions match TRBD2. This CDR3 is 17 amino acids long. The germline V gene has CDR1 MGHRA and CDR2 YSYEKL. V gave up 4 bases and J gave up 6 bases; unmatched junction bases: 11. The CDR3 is CASSPLLVAGGGNEQFF. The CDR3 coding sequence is TGCGCCAGCAGCCCCCTGTTGGTAGCGGGAGGGGGCAATGAGCAGTTCTTC.

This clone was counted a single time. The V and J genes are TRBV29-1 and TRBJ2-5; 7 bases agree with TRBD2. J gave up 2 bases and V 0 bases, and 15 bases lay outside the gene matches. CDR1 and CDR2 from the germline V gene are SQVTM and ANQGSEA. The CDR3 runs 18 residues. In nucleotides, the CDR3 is TGCAGCGTTGAAGACGGGGAGGGCAGGCCCCCCGGACAAGAGACCCAGTACTTC. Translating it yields CSVEDGEGRPPGQETQYF.

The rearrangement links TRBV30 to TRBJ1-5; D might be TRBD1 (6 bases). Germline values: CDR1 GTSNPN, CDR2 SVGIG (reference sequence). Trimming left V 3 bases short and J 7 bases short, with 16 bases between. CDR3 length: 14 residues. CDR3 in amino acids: CAWSRRGAGQPQHF. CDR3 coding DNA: TGTGCCTGGAGCCGCCGGGGGGCAGGCCAGCCCCAGCATTTT.

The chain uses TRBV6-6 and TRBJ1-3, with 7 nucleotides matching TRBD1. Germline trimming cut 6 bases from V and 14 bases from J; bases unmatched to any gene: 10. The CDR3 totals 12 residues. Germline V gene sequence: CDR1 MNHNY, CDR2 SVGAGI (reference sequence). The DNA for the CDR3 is TGTGCCAGCAGACGTCTCCGGGACAGATTATATTTT. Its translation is CASRRLRDRLYF.

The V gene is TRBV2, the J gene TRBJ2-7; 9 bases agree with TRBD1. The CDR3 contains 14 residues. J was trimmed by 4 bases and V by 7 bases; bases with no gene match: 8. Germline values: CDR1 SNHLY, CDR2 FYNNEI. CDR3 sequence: CASNSGTGRYEQYF. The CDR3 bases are TGTGCCAGCAACTCCGGGACAGGGAGGTACGAGCAGTACTTC.

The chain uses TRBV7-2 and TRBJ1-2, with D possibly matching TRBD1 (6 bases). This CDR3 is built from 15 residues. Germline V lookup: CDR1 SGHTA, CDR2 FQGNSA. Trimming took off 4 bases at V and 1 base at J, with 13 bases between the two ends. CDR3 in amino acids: CASSYGTRDNYGYTF. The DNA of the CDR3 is TGTGCCAGCAGCTACGGGACAAGAGATAACTATGGCTACACCTTC.

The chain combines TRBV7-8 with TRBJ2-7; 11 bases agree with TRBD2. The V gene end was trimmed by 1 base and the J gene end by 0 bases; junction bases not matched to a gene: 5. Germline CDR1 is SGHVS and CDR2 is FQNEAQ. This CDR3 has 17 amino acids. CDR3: CASSLVETSGISYEQYF. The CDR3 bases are TGTGCCAGCAGCTTAGTAGAGACTAGCGGGATCTCCTACGAGCAGTACTTC.

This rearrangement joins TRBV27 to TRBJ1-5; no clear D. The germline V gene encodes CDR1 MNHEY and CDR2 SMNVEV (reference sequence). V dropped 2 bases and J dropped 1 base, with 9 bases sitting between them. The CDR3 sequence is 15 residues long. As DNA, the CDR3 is TGTGCCAGCAGTTTAGCCCCCGGGAGCAATCAGCCCCAGCATTTT. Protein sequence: CASSLAPGSNQPQHF.

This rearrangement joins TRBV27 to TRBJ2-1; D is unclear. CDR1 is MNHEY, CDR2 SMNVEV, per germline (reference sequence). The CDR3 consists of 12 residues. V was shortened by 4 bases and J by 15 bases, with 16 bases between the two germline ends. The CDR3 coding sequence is TGTGCCAGCAGTTCCCATCAGGTATCTTGGTTCTTC. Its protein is CASSSHQVSWFF.

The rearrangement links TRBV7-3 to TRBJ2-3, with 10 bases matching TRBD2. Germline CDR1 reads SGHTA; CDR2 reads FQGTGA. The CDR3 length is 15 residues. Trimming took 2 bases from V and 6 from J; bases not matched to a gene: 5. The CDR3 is CASSLGAGGPDTQYF. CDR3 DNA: TGTGCCAGCAGCTTAGGAGCGGGGGGGCCCGATACGCAGTATTTT.

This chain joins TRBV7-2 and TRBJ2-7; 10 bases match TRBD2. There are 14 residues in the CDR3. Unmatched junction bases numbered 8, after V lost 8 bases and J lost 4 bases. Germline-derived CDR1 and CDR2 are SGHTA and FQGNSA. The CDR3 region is CASLELAGPYEQYF. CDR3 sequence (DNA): TGTGCCAGCTTGGAACTAGCGGGGCCTTACGAGCAGTACTTC.

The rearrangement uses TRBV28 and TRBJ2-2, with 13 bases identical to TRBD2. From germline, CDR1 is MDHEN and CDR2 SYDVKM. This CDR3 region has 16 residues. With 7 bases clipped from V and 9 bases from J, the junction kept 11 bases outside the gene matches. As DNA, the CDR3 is TGTGCCAGCAAACGACTAGCGGGAGGTTTCGGACGGGAGCTGTTTTTT. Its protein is CASKRLAGGFGRELFF.